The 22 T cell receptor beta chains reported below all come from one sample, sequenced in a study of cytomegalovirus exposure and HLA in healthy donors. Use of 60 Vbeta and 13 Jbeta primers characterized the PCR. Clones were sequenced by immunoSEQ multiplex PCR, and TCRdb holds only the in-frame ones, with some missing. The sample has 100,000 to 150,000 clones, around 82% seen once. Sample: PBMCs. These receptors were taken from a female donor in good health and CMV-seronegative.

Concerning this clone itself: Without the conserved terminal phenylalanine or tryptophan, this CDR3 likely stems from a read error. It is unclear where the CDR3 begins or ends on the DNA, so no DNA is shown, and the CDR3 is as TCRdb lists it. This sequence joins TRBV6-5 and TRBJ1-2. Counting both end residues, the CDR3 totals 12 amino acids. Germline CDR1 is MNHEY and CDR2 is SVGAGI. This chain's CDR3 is CASSYLMQCNGV.

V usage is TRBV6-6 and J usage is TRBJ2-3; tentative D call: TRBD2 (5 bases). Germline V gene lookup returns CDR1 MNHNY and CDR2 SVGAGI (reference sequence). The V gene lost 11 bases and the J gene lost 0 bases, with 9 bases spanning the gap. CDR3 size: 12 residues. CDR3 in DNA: TGTGCCTCCAGCGGCAGCACAGATACGCAGTATTTT. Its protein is CASSGSTDTQYF.

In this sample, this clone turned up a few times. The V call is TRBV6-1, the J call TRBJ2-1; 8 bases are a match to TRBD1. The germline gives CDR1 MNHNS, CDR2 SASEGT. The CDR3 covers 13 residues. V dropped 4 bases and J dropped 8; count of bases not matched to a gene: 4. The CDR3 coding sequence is TGTGCCAGCAGTGGGACAGGGCTCCATGAGCAGTTCTTC. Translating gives CASSGTGLHEQFF.

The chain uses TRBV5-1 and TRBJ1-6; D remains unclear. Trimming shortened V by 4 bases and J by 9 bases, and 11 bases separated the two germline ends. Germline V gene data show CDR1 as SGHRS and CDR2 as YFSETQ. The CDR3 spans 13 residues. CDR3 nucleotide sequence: TGCGCCAGCAGCCTAAACACGGGTTCACCCCTCCACTTT. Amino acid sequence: CASSLNTGSPLHF.

CDR3 sequence (DNA): TGTGCCAGCAGCACCAAAGGGGCGTTGAACACTGAAGCTTTCTTT. Protein sequence: CASSTKGALNTEAFF. The V call is TRBV7-9, the J call TRBJ1-1; D might be TRBD1 (5 bases). Trimming removed 5 bases from V and 0 bases from J, with 13 bases in between. The CDR3 sequence is 15 residues long. Germline lookup yields CDR1 SEHNR and CDR2 FQNEAQ (reference sequence).

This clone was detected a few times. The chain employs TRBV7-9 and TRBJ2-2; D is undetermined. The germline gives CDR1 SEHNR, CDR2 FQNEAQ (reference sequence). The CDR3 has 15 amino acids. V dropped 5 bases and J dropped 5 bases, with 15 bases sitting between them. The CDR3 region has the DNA TGTGCCAGCAGCCTAGGACCAGCAGGAACCGGGGAGCTGTTTTTT. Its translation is CASSLGPAGTGELFF.

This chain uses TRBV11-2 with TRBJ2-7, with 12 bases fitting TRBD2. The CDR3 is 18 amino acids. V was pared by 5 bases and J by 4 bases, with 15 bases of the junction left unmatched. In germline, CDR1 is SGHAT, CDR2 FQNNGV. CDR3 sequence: CASSSLAGGRGRAYEQYF. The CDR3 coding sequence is TGTGCCAGCAGCAGTCTAGCGGGAGGGCGGGGGAGGGCGTACGAGCAGTACTTC.

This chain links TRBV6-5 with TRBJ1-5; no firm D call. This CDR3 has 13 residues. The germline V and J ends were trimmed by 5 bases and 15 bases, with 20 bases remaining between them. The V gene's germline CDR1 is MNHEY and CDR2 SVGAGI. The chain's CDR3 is CASSEDSDRERHF. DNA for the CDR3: TGTGCCAGCAGTGAGGATTCGGACCGGGAGCGGCATTTT.

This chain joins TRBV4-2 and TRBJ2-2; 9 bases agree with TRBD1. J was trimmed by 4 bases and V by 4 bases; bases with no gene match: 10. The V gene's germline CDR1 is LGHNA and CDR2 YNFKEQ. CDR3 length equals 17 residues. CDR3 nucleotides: TGTGCCAGCAGCCGATTTACGGGACAGGGACCCACCGGGGAGCTGTTTTTT. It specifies CASSRFTGQGPTGELFF.

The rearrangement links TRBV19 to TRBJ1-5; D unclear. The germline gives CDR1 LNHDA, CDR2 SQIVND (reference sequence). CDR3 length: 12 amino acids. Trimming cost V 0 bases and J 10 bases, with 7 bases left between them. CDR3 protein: CASSIEGRPQHF. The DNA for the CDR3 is TGTGCCAGTAGTATAGAGGGCCGACCCCAGCATTTT.

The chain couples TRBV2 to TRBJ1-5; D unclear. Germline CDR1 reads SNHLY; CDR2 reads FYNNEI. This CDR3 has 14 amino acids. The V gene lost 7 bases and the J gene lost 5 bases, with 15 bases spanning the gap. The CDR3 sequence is CASKSGLPDQPQHF. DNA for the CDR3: TGTGCCAGCAAATCGGGATTGCCCGATCAGCCCCAGCATTTT. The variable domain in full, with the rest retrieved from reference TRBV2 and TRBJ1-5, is EPEVTQTPSHQVTQMGQEVILRCVPISNHLYFYWYRQILGQKVEFLVSFYNNEISEKSEIFDDQFSVERPDGSNFTLKIRSTKLEDSAMYFCASKSGLPDQPQHFGDGTRLSIL.

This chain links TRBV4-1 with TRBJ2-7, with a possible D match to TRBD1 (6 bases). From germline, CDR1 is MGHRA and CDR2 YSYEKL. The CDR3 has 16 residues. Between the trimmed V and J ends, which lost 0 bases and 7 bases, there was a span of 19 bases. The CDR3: CASSQERARGRREQYF. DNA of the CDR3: TGCGCCAGCAGCCAAGAGAGGGCCAGGGGAAGAAGAGAGCAGTACTTC.

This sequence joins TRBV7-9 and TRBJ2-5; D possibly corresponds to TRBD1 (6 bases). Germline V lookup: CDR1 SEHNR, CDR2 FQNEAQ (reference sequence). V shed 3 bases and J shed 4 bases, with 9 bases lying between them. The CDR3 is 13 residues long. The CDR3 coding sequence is TGTGCCAGCAGCTTCTGGGGGCGAGAGACCCAGTACTTC. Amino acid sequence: CASSFWGRETQYF.

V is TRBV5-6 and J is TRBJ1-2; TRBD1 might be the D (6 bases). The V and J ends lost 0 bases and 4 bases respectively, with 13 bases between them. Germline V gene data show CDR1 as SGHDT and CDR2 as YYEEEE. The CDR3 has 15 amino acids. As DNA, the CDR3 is TGTGCCAGCAGCTTGGGCAGGACCAGGGGCTATGGCTACACCTTC. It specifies CASSLGRTRGYGYTF.

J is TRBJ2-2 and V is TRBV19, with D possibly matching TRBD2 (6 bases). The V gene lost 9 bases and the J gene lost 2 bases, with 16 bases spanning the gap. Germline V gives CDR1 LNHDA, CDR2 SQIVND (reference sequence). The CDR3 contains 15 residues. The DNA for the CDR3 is TGTGCCAGCGCCGTTCTAGCGCTTAACACCGGGGAGCTGTTTTTT. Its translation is CASAVLALNTGELFF.

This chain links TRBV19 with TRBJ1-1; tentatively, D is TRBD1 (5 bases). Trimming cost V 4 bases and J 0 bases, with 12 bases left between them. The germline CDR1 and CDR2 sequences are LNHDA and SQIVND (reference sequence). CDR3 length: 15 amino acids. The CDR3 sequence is CASSRTGRVNTEAFF. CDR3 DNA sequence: TGTGCCAGTAGTAGGACGGGCAGGGTGAACACTGAAGCTTTCTTT.

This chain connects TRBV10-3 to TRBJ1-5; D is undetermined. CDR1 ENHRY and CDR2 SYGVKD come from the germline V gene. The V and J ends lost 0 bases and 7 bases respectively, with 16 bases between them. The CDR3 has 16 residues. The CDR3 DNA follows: TGTGCCATCAGTGAGTCGAAACCCAGGTACATGCAGCCCCAGCATTTT. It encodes CAISESKPRYMQPQHF.

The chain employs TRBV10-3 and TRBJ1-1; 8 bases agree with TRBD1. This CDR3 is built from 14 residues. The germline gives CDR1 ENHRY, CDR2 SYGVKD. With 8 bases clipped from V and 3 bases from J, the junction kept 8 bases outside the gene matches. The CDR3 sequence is CAIRAGTGDTEAFF. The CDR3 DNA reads TGTGCCATCCGGGCCGGGACAGGAGACACTGAAGCTTTCTTT.

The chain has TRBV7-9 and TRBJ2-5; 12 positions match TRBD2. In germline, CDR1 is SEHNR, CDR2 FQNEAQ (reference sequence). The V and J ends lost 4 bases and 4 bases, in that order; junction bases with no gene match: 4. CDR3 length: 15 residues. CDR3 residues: CASSYPGLAGETQYF. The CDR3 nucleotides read TGTGCCAGCAGCTACCCGGGACTAGCGGGAGAGACCCAGTACTTC.

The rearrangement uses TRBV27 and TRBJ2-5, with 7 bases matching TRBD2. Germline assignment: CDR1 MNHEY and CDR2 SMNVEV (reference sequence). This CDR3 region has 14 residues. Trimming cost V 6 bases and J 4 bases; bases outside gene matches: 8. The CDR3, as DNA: TGTGCCAGCAGCAAGCGGGGAGGCGGAGAGACCCAGTACTTC. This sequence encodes CASSKRGGGETQYF.

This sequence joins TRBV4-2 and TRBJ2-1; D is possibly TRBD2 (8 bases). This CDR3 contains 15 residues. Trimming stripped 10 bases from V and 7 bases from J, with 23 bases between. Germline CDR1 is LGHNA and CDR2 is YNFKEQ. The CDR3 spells CATGTSGRGWNEQFF. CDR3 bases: TGTGCCACCGGCACTAGCGGCAGGGGGTGGAATGAGCAGTTCTTC.

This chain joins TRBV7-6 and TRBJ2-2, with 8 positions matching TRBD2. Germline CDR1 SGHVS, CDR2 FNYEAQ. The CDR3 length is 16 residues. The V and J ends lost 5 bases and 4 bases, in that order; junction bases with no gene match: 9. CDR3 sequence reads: CASSDYGRAGTGELFF. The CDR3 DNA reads TGTGCCAGCAGCGACTACGGGAGGGCCGGCACCGGGGAGCTGTTTTTT. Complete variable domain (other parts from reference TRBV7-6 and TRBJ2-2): GAGVSQSPRYKVTKRGQDVALRCDPISGHVSLYWYRQALGQGPEFLTYFNYEAQQDKSGLPNDRFSAERPEGSISTLTIQRTEQRDSAMYRCASSDYGRAGTGELFFGEGSRLTVL.